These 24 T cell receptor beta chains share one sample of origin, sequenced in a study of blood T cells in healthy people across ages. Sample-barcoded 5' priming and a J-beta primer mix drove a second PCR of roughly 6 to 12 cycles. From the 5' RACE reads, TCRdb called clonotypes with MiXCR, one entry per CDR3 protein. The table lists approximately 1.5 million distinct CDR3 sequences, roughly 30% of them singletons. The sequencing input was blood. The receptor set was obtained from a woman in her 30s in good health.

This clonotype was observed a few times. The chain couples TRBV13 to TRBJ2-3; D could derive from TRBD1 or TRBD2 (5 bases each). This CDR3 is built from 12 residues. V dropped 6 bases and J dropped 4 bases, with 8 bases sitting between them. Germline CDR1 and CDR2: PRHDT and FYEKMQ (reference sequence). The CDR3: CASRQEADTQYF. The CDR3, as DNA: TGTGCCAGCAGACAGGAGGCAGATACGCAGTATTTT. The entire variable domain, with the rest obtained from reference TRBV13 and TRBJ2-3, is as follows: AAGVIQSPRHLIKEKRETATLKCYPIPRHDTVYWYQQGPGQDPQFLISFYEKMQSDKGSIPDRFSAQQFSDYHSELNMSSLELGDSALYFCASRQEADTQYFGPGTRLTVL.

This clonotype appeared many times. This chain's CDR3 is CASSPGVLVNEQFF. The CDR3 DNA reads as TGCGCCAGCAGCCCGGGGGTGCTAGTCAATGAGCAGTTCTTC. The chain has TRBV5-1 and TRBJ2-1, with D possibly being TRBD2 (6 bases). Trimming removed 4 bases at V and 6 bases at J, with 14 bases between. The CDR3 is made up of 14 amino acids. Germline-derived CDR1 and CDR2 are SGHRS and YFSETQ.

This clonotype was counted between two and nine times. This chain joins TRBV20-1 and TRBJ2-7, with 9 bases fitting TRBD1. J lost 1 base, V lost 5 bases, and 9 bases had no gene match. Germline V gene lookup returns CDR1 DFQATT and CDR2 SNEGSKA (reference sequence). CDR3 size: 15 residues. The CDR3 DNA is TGCAGTGCTCCCCCCGGGACAGGGCCTTCCTACGAGCAGTACTTC. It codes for CSAPPGTGPSYEQYF.

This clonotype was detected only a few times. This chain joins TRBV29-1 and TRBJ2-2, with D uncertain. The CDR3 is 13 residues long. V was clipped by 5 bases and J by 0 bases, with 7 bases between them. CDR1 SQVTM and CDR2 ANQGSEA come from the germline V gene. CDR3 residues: CSVSLANTGELFF. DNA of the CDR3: TGCAGCGTTTCCTTGGCGAACACCGGGGAGCTGTTTTTT.

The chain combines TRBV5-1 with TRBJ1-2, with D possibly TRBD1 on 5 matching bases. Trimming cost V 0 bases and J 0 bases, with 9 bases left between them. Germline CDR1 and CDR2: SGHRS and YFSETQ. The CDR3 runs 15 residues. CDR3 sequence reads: CASSLARGTNYGYTF. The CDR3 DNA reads TGCGCCAGCAGCTTGGCCCGGGGGACTAACTATGGCTACACCTTC.

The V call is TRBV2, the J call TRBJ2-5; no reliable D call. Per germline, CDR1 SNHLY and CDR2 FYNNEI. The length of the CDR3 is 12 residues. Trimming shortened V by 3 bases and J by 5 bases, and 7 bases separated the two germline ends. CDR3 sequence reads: CASSDRTETQYF. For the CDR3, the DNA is TGTGCCAGCAGTGATAGGACGGAGACCCAGTACTTC.

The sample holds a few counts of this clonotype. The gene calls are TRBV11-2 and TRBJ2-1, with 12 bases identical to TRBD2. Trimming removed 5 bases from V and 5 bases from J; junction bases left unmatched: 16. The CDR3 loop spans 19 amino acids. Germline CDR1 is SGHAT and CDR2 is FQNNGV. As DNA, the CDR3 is TGTGCCAGCAGCCCCCGCCCGACTAGCGGGAGACACCCCCACAATGAGCAGTTCTTC. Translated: CASSPRPTSGRHPHNEQFF.

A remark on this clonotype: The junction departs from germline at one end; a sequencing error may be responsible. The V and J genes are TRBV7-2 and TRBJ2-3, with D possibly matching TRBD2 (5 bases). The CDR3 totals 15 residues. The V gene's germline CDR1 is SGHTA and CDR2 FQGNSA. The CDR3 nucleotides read TGTGCCGGCAGCTCAAAACTGGGAGTAGCAGATACGCAGTATTTT. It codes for CAGSSKLGVADTQYF.

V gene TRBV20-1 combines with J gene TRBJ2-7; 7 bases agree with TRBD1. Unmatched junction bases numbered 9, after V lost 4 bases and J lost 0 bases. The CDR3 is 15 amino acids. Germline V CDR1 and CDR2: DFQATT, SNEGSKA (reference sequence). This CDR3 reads CSAIFPGTVSYEQYF. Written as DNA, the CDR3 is TGCAGTGCTATTTTTCCCGGGACAGTCTCCTACGAGCAGTACTTC.

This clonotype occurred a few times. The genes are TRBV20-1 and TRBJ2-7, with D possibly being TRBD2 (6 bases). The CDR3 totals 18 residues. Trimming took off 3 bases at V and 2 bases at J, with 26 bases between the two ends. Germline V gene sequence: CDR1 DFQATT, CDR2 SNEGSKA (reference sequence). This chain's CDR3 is CSARVPAWGSGKTYEQYF. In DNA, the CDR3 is TGCAGTGCTAGGGTTCCCGCCTGGGGTAGCGGCAAAACCTACGAGCAGTACTTC.

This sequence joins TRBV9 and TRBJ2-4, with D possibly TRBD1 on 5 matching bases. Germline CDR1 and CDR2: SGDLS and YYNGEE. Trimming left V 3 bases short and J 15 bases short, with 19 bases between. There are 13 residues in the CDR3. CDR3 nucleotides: TGTGCCAGCAGCGCCCTTGACAGAAGTCCTTGGTACTTC. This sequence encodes CASSALDRSPWYF.

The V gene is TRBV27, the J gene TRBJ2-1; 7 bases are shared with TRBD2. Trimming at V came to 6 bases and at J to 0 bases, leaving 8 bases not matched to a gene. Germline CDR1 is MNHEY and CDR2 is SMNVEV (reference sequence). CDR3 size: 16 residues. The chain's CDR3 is CASRPGTTFSYNEQFF. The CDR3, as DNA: TGTGCCAGCAGGCCAGGGACTACCTTCTCCTACAATGAGCAGTTCTTC.

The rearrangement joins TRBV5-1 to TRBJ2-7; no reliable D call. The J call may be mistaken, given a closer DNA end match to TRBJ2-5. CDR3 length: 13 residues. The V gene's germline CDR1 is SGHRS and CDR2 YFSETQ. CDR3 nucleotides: TGCGCCAGCAGCTGGCTGATTGGAAAGACCCAGTACTTC. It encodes CASSWLIGKTQYF.

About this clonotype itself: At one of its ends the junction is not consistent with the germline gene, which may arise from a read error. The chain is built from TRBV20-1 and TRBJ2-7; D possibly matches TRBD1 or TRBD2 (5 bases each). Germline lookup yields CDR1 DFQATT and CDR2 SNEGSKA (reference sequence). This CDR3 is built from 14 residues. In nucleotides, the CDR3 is TGCAGTGCTAGAAGCGTCGGGACCCCCTACGGGCAGTACTTC. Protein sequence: CSARSVGTPYGQYF.

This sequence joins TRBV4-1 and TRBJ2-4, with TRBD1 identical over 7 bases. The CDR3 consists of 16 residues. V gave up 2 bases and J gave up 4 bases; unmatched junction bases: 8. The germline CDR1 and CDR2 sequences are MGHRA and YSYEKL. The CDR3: CASSQRHGTEKNIQYF. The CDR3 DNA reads TGCGCCAGCAGCCAACGACACGGGACAGAAAAAAACATTCAGTACTTC.

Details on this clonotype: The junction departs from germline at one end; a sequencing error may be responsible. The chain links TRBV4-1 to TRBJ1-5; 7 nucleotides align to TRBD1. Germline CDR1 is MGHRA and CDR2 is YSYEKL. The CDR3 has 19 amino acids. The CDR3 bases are TGCACCAGCAGCCAAGTTTCGGCCGGACAGGCCACGAGCAATCAGCCCCAGCATTTT. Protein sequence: CTSSQVSAGQATSNQPQHF.

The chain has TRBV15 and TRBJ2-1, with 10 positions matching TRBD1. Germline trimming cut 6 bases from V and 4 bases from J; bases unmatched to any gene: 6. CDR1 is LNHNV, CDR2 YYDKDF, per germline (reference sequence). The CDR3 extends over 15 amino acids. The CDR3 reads CATSPGQGIYNEQFF. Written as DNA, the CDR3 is TGTGCCACCAGTCCGGGACAGGGGATTTACAATGAGCAGTTCTTC.

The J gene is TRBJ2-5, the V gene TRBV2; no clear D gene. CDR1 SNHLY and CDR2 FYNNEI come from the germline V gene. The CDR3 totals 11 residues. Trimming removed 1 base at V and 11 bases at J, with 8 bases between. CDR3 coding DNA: TGTGCCAGCAGTGAAGGCCGGATACAGTACTTC. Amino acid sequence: CASSEGRIQYF.

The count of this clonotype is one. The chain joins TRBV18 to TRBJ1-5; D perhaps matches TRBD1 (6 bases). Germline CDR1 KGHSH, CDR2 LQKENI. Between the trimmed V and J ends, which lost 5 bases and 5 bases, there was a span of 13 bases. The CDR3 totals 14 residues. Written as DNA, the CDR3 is TGTGCCAGCTCAACACAGGGTTTGTATCAGCCCCAGCATTTT. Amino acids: CASSTQGLYQPQHF.

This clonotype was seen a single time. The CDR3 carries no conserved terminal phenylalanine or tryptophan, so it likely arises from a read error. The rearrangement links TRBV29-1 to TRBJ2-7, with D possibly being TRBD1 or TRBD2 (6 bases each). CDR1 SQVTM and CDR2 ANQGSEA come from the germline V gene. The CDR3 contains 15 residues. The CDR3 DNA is TGCAGCGTCGAAGGGGGGCAGGGCCCGTTGGACGAGCAGTACTCC. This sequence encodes CSVEGGQGPLDEQYS.

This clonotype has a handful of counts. The CDR3 coding sequence is TGTGCCAGCAGGTTGGGCACTGAAGCTTTCTTT. Protein: CASRLGTEAFF. The genes are TRBV6-5 and TRBJ1-1, with D uncertain. V was cut by 6 bases and J by 4 bases, with 6 bases left in between. CDR3 length equals 11 residues. Germline assignment: CDR1 MNHEY and CDR2 SVGAGI.

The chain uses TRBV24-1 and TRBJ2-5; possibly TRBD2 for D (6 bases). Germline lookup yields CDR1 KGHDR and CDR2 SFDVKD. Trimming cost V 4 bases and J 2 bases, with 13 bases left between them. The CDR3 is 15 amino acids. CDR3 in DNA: TGTGCCACCAGTGACTCGCGGGGACGGCAAGAGACCCAGTACTTC. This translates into CATSDSRGRQETQYF.

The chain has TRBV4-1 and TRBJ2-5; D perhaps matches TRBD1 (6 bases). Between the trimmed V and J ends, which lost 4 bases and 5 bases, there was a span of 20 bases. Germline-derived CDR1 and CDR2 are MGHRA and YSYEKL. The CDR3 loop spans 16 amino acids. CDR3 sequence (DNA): TGCGCCAGCAGCCCACAACCACACAGGGCTGGGGAGACCCAGTACTTC. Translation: CASSPQPHRAGETQYF.

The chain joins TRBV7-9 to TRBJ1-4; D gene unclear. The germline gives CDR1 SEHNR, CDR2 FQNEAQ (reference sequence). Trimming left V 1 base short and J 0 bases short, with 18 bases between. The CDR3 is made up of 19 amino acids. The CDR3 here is CASSLDSYLTLTTNEKLFF. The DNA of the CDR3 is TGTGCCAGCAGCTTAGACAGCTACCTAACCCTAACAACTAATGAAAAACTGTTTTTT.